This is a list of T cell receptor beta chains from one sample in a study of PD-L1 blockade in urothelial cancer. The assay was immunoSEQ multiplex PCR, and TCRdb's table has in-frame clones only and misses some. In the table there are around 80,000 clones, approximately 90% of which are singletons. The specimen comprised PBMCs, sampled around atezolizumab (anti-PD-L1) treatment. The receptors come from an elderly woman with urothelial cancer. The CDR3 runs from the conserved cysteine through the conserved F or W. The D gene is left open where the match is weak. Clone size appears in some rows only: once, few, many, or a class for an expanded clone.

j_call: TRBJ2-7
clone_size: NA
v_call: TRBV15
d_call: TRBD1
cdr3_nt: TGTGCCACCAGCAGGGAGGACAGGGGGAGCTACGAGCAGTACTTC
cdr3_aa: CATSREDRGSYEQYF

j_call: TRBJ2-5
clone_size: NA
v_call: TRBV7-2
d_call: NA
cdr3_nt: TGTGCCAGCAGCCCCTGGGGCGGGAAAGAGACCCAGTACTTC
cdr3_aa: CASSPWGGKETQYF

j_call: TRBJ2-1
clone_size: NA
v_call: TRBV9
d_call: TRBD2
cdr3_nt: TGTGCCAGCAGCGTGGGACTAGCGGAGTACAATGAGCAGTTCTTC
cdr3_aa: CASSVGLAEYNEQFF

j_call: TRBJ2-1
clone_size: NA
v_call: TRBV29-1
d_call: NA
cdr3_nt: TGCAGCGCCGGAGATAGCTCCTACAATGAGCAGTTCTTC
cdr3_aa: CSAGDSSYNEQFF

j_call: TRBJ1-1
clone_size: NA
v_call: TRBV25-1
d_call: TRBD1
cdr3_nt: TGTGCCAGCAGTGGGACAGGGTCCACTGAAGCTTTCTTT
cdr3_aa: CASSGTGSTEAFF

j_call: TRBJ1-5
clone_size: NA
v_call: TRBV27
d_call: TRBD1
cdr3_nt: TGTGCCAGCAGTCCTCGACAGGGGAATCAGCCCCAGCATTTT
cdr3_aa: CASSPRQGNQPQHF

j_call: TRBJ2-3
clone_size: NA
v_call: TRBV5-4
d_call: TRBD2
cdr3_nt: TGTGCCAGCAGCCCAATACCTCCGGGACTAGGCACAGATACGCAGTATTTT
cdr3_aa: CASSPIPPGLGTDTQYF

j_call: TRBJ2-3
clone_size: NA
v_call: TRBV7-2
d_call: TRBD2
cdr3_nt: TGTGCCAGCAGCCCTACGACTAGCGGGCATTCCCCTAGCACAGATACGCAGTATTTT
cdr3_aa: CASSPTTSGHSPSTDTQYF

j_call: TRBJ2-1
clone_size: once
v_call: TRBV5-4
d_call: TRBD2
cdr3_nt: TGTGCCAGCAGCCTGGGACTAGCGGGCCCTTACAATGAGCAGTTCTTC
cdr3_aa: CASSLGLAGPYNEQFF

j_call: TRBJ2-1
clone_size: NA
v_call: TRBV18
d_call: TRBD2
cdr3_nt: TGTGCCAGCTCACCACTCGCCGGGAGGGCAAAAAATGAGCAGTTCTTC
cdr3_aa: CASSPLAGRAKNEQFF

j_call: TRBJ1-1
clone_size: NA
v_call: TRBV11-2
d_call: TRBD1
cdr3_nt: TGTGCCAGCAGCAAGACGACAGGGGGGGACACTGAAGCTTTCTTT
cdr3_aa: CASSKTTGGDTEAFF

j_call: TRBJ2-7
clone_size: NA
v_call: TRBV6-1
d_call: TRBD1
cdr3_nt: TGTGCCAGCAGTGATATAAGGACAGGGAGCTCTTACGAGCAGTACTTC
cdr3_aa: CASSDIRTGSSYEQYF

j_call: TRBJ2-7
clone_size: NA
v_call: TRBV7-9
d_call: TRBD1
cdr3_nt: TGTGCCAGCGCGAAGGGTACAGGGGGCGGCCTTGGCGAGCAGTACTTC
cdr3_aa: CASAKGTGGGLGEQYF

j_call: TRBJ1-2
clone_size: NA
v_call: TRBV7-3
d_call: NA
cdr3_nt: TGTGCCAGCAGCTTAAGTTCCGGCGGGTATGGCTACACCTTC
cdr3_aa: CASSLSSGGYGYTF

j_call: TRBJ2-3
clone_size: NA
v_call: TRBV5-4
d_call: TRBD2
cdr3_nt: TGTGCCAGCACCTTAGCGGGCCGCACAGATACGCAGTATTTT
cdr3_aa: CASTLAGRTDTQYF

j_call: TRBJ1-1
clone_size: NA
v_call: TRBV7-8
d_call: TRBD1
cdr3_nt: TGTGCCAGCAGCTTTCGGACAGGCGTGACTGAAGCTTTCTTT
cdr3_aa: CASSFRTGVTEAFF

j_call: TRBJ2-5
clone_size: NA
v_call: TRBV2
d_call: NA
cdr3_nt: TGTGCCAGCATGTGGGCGGGACTTGCGTCGGAGACCCAGTACTTC
cdr3_aa: CASMWAGLASETQYF

j_call: TRBJ2-1
clone_size: NA
v_call: TRBV18
d_call: NA
cdr3_nt: TGTGCCAGCTCACCGGGACTTTTCTCCTACAATGAGCAGTTCTTC
cdr3_aa: CASSPGLFSYNEQFF

j_call: TRBJ2-3
clone_size: NA
v_call: TRBV10-3
d_call: TRBD2
cdr3_nt: TGTGCCATGGCCTGGGGCGGGAGTGGGGCAGATACGCAGTATTTT
cdr3_aa: CAMAWGGSGADTQYF

j_call: TRBJ2-7
clone_size: NA
v_call: TRBV5-1
d_call: NA
cdr3_nt: TGCGCCAGCAGTTTATCCACAGGGTCGTACGAGCAGTACTTC
cdr3_aa: CASSLSTGSYEQYF

j_call: TRBJ2-7
clone_size: NA
v_call: TRBV6-1
d_call: TRBD1
cdr3_nt: TGTGCCAGCAGGATGACAGGGGTTCTCTACGAGCAGTACTTC
cdr3_aa: CASRMTGVLYEQYF

j_call: TRBJ1-2
clone_size: few
v_call: TRBV28
d_call: NA
cdr3_nt: TGTGCCTCCTACTTAGATTCGGGCTACACCTTC
cdr3_aa: CASYLDSGYTF

j_call: TRBJ2-1
clone_size: NA
v_call: TRBV11-1
d_call: TRBD2
cdr3_nt: TGTGCCAGCAGCGCCCGGGAGGGCCTCTACAATGAGCAGTTCTTC
cdr3_aa: CASSAREGLYNEQFF

j_call: TRBJ2-7
clone_size: NA
v_call: TRBV13
d_call: NA
cdr3_nt: TGTGCCAGCAGCCCTAGTACGGGGGTTTCCTACGAGCAGTACTTC
cdr3_aa: CASSPSTGVSYEQYF

j_call: TRBJ2-7
clone_size: few
v_call: TRBV28
d_call: NA
cdr3_nt: TGTGCCAGCAGTTTATCCGGGACATTCTACGAGCAGTACTTC
cdr3_aa: CASSLSGTFYEQYF

j_call: TRBJ1-4
clone_size: NA
v_call: TRBV5-1
d_call: NA
cdr3_nt: TGCGCCAGCAGCTTGATGGGACAACCGAATGAAAAACTGTTTTTT
cdr3_aa: CASSLMGQPNEKLFF

j_call: TRBJ1-5
clone_size: NA
v_call: TRBV6-1
d_call: NA
cdr3_nt: TGTGCCAGCAGAAGACAGATTAATCAGCCCCAGCATTTT
cdr3_aa: CASRRQINQPQHF

j_call: TRBJ2-7
clone_size: NA
v_call: TRBV19
d_call: TRBD1
cdr3_nt: TGTGCCAGTAGCAGGGGGCGCGGGCCCTACGAGCAGTACTTC
cdr3_aa: CASSRGRGPYEQYF

j_call: TRBJ2-3
clone_size: NA
v_call: TRBV6-4
d_call: TRBD1
cdr3_nt: TGTGCCAGCACCCCGACAGGGGCTAGCACAGATACGCAGTATTTT
cdr3_aa: CASTPTGASTDTQYF

j_call: TRBJ1-2
clone_size: once
v_call: TRBV27
d_call: NA
cdr3_nt: TGTGCCAGCAGTTTTGCGGGGGTTCCTAACTATGGCTACACCTTC
cdr3_aa: CASSFAGVPNYGYTF

j_call: TRBJ1-2
clone_size: NA
v_call: TRBV9
d_call: TRBD1
cdr3_nt: TGTGCCATTTCCTACAGGGGGCGGGGGGGCTACACCTTC
cdr3_aa: CAISYRGRGGYTF

j_call: TRBJ1-5
clone_size: once
v_call: TRBV6-1
d_call: NA
cdr3_nt: TGTGCCAGCAGTGAAGACATGTATGGCAATCAGCCCCAGCATTTT
cdr3_aa: CASSEDMYGNQPQHF

j_call: TRBJ2-1
clone_size: NA
v_call: TRBV7-9
d_call: NA
cdr3_nt: TGTGCCAGCAGCTTCAGAAACAATGAGCAGTTCTTC
cdr3_aa: CASSFRNNEQFF

j_call: TRBJ2-7
clone_size: NA
v_call: TRBV7-7
d_call: NA
cdr3_nt: TGTGCCAGCAGCCCCGGGGGTGGGGGCTCCTACGAGCAGTACTTC
cdr3_aa: CASSPGGGGSYEQYF

j_call: TRBJ2-1
clone_size: NA
v_call: TRBV28
d_call: TRBD2
cdr3_nt: TGTGCCAGCAGCGCCGGGACTAGCGGCTACAATGAGCAGTTCTTC
cdr3_aa: CASSAGTSGYNEQFF

j_call: TRBJ1-1
clone_size: NA
v_call: TRBV5-1
d_call: NA
cdr3_nt: TGCGCCAGCAGCCATGCTCAGGGGTTAAACACTGAAGCTTTCTTT
cdr3_aa: CASSHAQGLNTEAFF

j_call: TRBJ1-1
clone_size: NA
v_call: TRBV25-1
d_call: NA
cdr3_nt: TGTGCCAGCAGTGGTCAGGGAGGATTAGGGATGAACACTGAAGCTTTCTTT
cdr3_aa: CASSGQGGLGMNTEAFF

j_call: TRBJ2-2
clone_size: NA
v_call: TRBV10-1
d_call: NA
cdr3_nt: TGCGCCAGCAGTGGATCAGGGGTCACCGGGGAGCTGTTTTTT
cdr3_aa: CASSGSGVTGELFF

j_call: TRBJ1-5
clone_size: few
v_call: TRBV6-5
d_call: TRBD1
cdr3_nt: TGTGCCAGCAGCTACGGGACAGGAGGCAATCAGCCCCAGCATTTT
cdr3_aa: CASSYGTGGNQPQHF

j_call: TRBJ2-7
clone_size: NA
v_call: TRBV10-2
d_call: TRBD1
cdr3_nt: TGCGCCAGCAGTGAGCAGGGGGCCGGAGGGGAGCAGTACTTC
cdr3_aa: CASSEQGAGGEQYF